This T cell receptor (beta chain) was recorded in a study of shared clonotypes between healthy human individuals. The naive CD8 fraction comprised CD45RO-negative cells positively selected for CCR7 and excluded terminally differentiated effector memory CD45RA+ cells. Only Caucasian adults living in Nashville, Tennessee served as donors. V lost 8 bases and J lost 6, with 16 bases in between. Germline V gene sequence: CDR1 SEHNR, CDR2 FQNEAQ (reference sequence). The CDR3 consists of 13 residues. TCRdb's table, derived via immunoSEQ multiplex PCR, lists solely in-frame clones and lacks some. Here the sample spans about 820,000 clones, 80% to 95% being singletons.

The rearrangement uses TRBV7-9 and TRBJ1-2, with a weak D call TRBD1 (5 bases). This clonotype was obtained from a young man in good health. The sequencing sample was made of naive CD8+ T cells sorted from blood. The CDR3 here is CASGFRGMDGYTF. The DNA of the CDR3 is TGTGCCAGCGGTTTCCGGGGGATGGATGGCTACACCTTC.